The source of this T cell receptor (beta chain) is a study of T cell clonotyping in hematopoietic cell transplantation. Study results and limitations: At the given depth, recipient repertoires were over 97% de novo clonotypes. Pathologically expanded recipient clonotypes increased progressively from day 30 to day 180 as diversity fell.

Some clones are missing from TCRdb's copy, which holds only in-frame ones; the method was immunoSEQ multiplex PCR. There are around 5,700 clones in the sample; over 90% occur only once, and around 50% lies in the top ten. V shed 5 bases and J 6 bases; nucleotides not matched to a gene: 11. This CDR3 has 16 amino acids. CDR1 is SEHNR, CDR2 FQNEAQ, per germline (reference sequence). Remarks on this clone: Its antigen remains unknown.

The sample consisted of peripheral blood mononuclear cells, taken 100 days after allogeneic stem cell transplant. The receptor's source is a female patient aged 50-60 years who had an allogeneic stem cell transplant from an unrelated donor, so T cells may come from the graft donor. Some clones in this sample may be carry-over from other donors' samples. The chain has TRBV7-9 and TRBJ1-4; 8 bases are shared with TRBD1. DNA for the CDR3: TGTGCCAGCAGCCAACCGGGACAGGACCCTTATGAAAAACTGTTTTTT. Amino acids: CASSQPGQDPYEKLFF.